The sequence of this TCR beta chain was determined in a study of ipilimumab plus nivolumab after autologous stem cell transplantation. The method was immunoSEQ multiplex PCR; TCRdb's version includes in-frame clones alone and lacks a portion of them. The data contain under 6,000 clones, around three quarters of them singletons. CDR3 size: 14 residues. Deletions cut 0 bases from V and 8 bases from J, with 13 bases between. The germline CDR1 and CDR2 sequences are LGHNT and FRNRAP. This clonotype was obtained from a male donor with multiple myeloma. The input for sequencing was PBMCs, taken in a trial of ipilimumab plus nivolumab as post-transplant consolidation. J is TRBJ1-2 and V is TRBV12-5; unclear D gene. CDR3 loop: CASGLVQPPRGYTF. The CDR3 DNA reads TGTGCTAGTGGTTTGGTACAACCCCCTCGGGGCTACACCTTC.